This T cell receptor (beta chain) comes out of a study of blood T cell repertoires in COVID-19. The ends lost 2 bases at V and 3 bases at J; junction bases unmatched: 0. Looked up from germline, CDR1 is LGHNA and CDR2 is YNFKEQ. The CDR3 loop spans 13 amino acids. The data were produced by immunoSEQ multiplex PCR, yet TCRdb's version contains in-frame clones alone and is incomplete. The data show over 250,000 clones, around 90% seen once. V gene TRBV4-2 combines with J gene TRBJ1-2, with 7 bases identical to TRBD1. The sample consisted of peripheral blood. This TCR came from a woman aged 50 to 65 with COVID-19, enrolled during active disease. CDR3 residues: CASSQQGDYGYTF. The DNA of the CDR3 is TGTGCCAGCAGCCAACAGGGGGACTATGGCTACACCTTC.